This T cell receptor beta chain was sequenced for a study of early T cells in non-severe SARS-CoV-2 infection. Trimming pared 1 base from V and 6 bases from J, leaving 18 bases between. This CDR3 has 16 amino acids. CDR1 and CDR2 from the germline V gene are MGHRA and YSYEKL. Researchers tagged individual cDNA molecules with unique molecular identifiers. MiXCR, run by TCRdb on the 5' RACE reads, gives a single entry per CDR3 protein. The data contain approximately 71,000 distinct CDR3 sequences, around 12% of them singletons. The sequence was collected from an adult who was a healthcare worker with PCR-confirmed SARS-CoV-2 infection or an uninfected control (not recorded which). The rearrangement links TRBV4-1 to TRBJ1-2, with unresolved D. The source was whole blood, collected at baseline. CDR3 bases: TGCGCCAGCAGCCAAGGGGGATGGGAGTCCTCGGATGGCTACACCTTC. It translates to CASSQGGWESSDGYTF.